Only a few counts were recorded for the clone carrying this T cell receptor beta chain. Its matching antigen is unknown. This record belongs to a study of CD8 T cells in ankylosing spondylitis. Study-wide results and limits: Past studies reported some motif variants in reactive arthritis synovial fluid and blood. Ankylosing spondylitis blood appeared to carry a characteristic TCR beta motif of roughly eight highly homologous variants.

A quantitative 5'-RACE method, one with molecular barcodes, was used to make TCR beta libraries. TCRdb passed the 5' RACE reads through MiXCR, listing each CDR3 protein once. The sample includes under 450,000 distinct CDR3 sequences, approximately 17% of them seen just once. Input material: blood, either unsorted or a sorted T cell fraction (not recorded which). The clonotype originates from a male donor with ankylosing spondylitis.

The CDR3 DNA follows: TGCAGTGCTAGAGATTGGTCTAGCGGGAGTAGAGATACGCAGTATTTT. Translated: CSARDWSSGSRDTQYF. The chain uses TRBV20-1 and TRBJ2-3, with 10 bases lining up with TRBD2. This CDR3 contains 16 residues. Germline-derived CDR1 and CDR2 are DFQATT and SNEGSKA (reference sequence). Germline trimming cut 0 bases from V and 5 bases from J; bases unmatched to any gene: 8.